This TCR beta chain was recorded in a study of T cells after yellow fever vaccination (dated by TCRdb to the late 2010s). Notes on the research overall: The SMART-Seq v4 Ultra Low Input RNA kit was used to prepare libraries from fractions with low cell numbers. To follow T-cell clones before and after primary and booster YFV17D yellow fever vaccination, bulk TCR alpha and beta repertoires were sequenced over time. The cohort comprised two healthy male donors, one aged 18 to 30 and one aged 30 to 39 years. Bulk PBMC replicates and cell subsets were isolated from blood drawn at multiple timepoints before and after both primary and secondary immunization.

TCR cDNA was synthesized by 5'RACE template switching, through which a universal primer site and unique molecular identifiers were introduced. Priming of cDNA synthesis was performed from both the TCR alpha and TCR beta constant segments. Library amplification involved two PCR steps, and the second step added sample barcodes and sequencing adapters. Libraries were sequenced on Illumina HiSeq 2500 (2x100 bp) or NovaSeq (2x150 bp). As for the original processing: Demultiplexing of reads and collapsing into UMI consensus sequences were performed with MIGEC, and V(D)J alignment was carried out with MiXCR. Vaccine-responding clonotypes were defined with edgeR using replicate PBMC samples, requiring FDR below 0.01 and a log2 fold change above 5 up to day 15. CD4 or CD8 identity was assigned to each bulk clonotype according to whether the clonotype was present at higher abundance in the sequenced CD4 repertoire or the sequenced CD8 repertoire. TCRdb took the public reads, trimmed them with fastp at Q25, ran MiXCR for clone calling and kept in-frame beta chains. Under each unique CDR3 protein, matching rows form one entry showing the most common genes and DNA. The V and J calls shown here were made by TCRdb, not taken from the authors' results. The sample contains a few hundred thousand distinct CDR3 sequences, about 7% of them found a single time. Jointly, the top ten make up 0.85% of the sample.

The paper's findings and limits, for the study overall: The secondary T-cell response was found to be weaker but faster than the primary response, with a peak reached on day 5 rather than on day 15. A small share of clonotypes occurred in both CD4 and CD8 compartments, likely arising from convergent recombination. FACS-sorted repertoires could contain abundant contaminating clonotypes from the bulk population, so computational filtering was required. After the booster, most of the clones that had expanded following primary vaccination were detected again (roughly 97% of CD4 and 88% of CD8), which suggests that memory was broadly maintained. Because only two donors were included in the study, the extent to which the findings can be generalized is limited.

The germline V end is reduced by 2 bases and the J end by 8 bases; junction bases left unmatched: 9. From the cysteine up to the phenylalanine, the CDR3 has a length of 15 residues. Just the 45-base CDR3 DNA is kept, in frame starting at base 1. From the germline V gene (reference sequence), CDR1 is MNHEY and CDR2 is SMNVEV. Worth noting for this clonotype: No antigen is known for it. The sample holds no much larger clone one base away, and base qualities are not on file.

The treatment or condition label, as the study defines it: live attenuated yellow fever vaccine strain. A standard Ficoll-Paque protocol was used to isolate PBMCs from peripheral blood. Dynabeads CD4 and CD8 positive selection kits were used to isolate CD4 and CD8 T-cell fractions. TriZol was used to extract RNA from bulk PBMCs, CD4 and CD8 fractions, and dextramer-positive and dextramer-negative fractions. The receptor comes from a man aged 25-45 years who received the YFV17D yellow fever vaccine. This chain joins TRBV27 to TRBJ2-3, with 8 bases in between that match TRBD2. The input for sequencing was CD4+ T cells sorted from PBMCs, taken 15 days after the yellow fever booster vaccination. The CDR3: CASSLAAGGRGTQYF. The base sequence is TGTGCCAGCAGTTTAGCGGCGGGAGGTAGGGGTACGCAGTATTTT.